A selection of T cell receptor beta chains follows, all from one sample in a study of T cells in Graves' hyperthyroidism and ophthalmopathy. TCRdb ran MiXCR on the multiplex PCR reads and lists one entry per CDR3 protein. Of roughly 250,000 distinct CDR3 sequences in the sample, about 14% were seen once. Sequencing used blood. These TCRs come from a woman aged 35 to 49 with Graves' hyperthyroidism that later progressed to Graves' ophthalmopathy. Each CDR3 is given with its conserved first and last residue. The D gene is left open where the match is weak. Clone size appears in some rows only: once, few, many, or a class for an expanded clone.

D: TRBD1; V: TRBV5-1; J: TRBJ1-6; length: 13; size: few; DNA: TGCGCCAGCAGGACAGGGTTGAATTCACCCCTCCACTTT; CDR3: CASRTGLNSPLHF
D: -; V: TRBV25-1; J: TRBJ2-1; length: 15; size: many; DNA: TGTGCCAGCAGTGAATGGTCGGGAGCCTACAATGAGCAGTTCTTC; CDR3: CASSEWSGAYNEQFF
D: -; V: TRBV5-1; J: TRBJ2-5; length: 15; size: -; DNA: TGCGCCAGCAGCTTGGGGGCAGGTGGATTTTGGACCCAGTACTTC; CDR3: CASSLGAGGFWTQYF
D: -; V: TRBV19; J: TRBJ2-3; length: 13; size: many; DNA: TGTGCCAGTAGTATGACAGGAGGGGATACGCAGTATTTT; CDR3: CASSMTGGDTQYF
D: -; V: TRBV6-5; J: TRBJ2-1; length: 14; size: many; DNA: TGTGCCAGCAGTTACTCTGGCGGGCCCAATGAGCAGTTCTTC; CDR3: CASSYSGGPNEQFF
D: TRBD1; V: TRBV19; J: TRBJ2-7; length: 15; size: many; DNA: TGTGCCAGTAGTATAGGGACAGGACCTTCCTACGAGCAGTACTTC; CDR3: CASSIGTGPSYEQYF
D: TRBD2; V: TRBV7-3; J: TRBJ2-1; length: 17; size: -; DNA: TGTGCCAGCAGCCCGGTTTCTAGCGGGAGCTCCTACAATGAGCAGTTCTTC; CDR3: CASSPVSSGSSYNEQFF
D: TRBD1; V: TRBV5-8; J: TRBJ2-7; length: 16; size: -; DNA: TGTGCCAGCAGCTTGGCCAGGGGGAGAGTCCCTCTCGAGCAGTACTTC; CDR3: CASSLARGRVPLEQYF
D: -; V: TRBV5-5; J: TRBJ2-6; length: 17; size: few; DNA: TGTGCCAGCAGCCCCTCCCGGGACCTGTCTGGGGCCAACGTCCTGACTTTC; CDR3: CASSPSRDLSGANVLTF
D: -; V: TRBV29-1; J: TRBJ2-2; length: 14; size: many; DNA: TGCAGCGTTGAATCAGCGACCCTCACCGGGGAGCTGTTTTTT; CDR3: CSVESATLTGELFF
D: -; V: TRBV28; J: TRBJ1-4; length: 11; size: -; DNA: TGTACCAGCAGGGCTAATGAAAAACTGTTTTTT; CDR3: CTSRANEKLFF
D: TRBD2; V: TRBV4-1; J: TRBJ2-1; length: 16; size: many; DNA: TGCGCCAGCAGCCAATTGAGCGGGATAGGGTACAATGAGCAGTTCTTC; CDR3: CASSQLSGIGYNEQFF
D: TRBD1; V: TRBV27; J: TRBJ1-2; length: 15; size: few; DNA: TGTGCCAGCAGTCCTAGAGGGGGCTGGGTAAATGGCTACACCTTC; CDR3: CASSPRGGWVNGYTF
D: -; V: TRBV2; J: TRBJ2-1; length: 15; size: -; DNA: TGTGCCAGCAGTGGTTTCCGGACGGACTACAATGAGCAGTTCTTC; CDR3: CASSGFRTDYNEQFF
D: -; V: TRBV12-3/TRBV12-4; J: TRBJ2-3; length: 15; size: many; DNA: TGTGCCAGCAGTCAGGACACATACAGCACAGATACGCAGTATTTT; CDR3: CASSQDTYSTDTQYF
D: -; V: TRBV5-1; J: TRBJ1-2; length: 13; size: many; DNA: TGCGCCAGCAGCTTGGCAGGGGAGGGCGGCTACACCTTC; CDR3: CASSLAGEGGYTF
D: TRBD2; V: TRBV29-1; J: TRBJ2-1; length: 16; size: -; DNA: TGCAGCGCTCGGCCGGTCGGGAGGGCCTCCTACAATGAGCAGTTCTTC; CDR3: CSARPVGRASYNEQFF
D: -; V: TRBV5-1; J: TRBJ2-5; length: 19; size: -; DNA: TGCGCCAGCAGCGTCCTAATAGATCTTTACGGGAGAAGCGGGGAGACCCAGTACTTC; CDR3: CASSVLIDLYGRSGETQYF
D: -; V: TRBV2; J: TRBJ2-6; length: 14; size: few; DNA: TGTGCCAGCAGTCCGGATTCTGGGGCCAACGTCCTGACTTTC; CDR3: CASSPDSGANVLTF
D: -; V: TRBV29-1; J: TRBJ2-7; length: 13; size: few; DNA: TGCAGCGTGGAGGGATTAAGCTCCTACGAGCAGTACTTC; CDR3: CSVEGLSSYEQYF